The present entry profiles one T cell receptor beta chain with its context. This clone appeared once. Its antigen is still unknown. No base qualities exist here, and no much larger clone lies one base off it. The data derive from a study of control samples from healthy donors and cancer patients (dated by TCRdb to 2018 to 2020). Library preparation was by the immunoSEQ multiplex PCR assay. TCRdb re-hosts the immuneACCESS table, in-frame sequences only. Its copies lack some clones; in the studies checked, an unresolved V gene accounts for under half of them, and the cause for the rest is not known. The sample records roughly 100,000 clones, just over 90% of which are singletons. Together, the top ten hold over 2% of the sample. The sequence was obtained from a woman between 18 and 29 years old in good health. Sequences were obtained from blood.

The DNA sequence is as follows: TGTGCCAGCTCTCAGGGGGGAGAGACCCAGTACTTC. This sequence encodes CASSQGGETQYF. The chain is assembled from TRBV7-9 and TRBJ2-5, and TRBD1 may be the D gene, going by 7 matching bases. Including cysteine and phenylalanine, the CDR3 has 12 amino acids. The entry retains the CDR3 DNA only, 36 bases that are in frame from base 1. The V and J ends are trimmed by 8 bases and 4 bases, leaving 11 bases between them. In the germline V gene (reference sequence), CDR1 corresponds to SEHNR and CDR2 to FQNEAQ.